Described below is a single T cell receptor (beta chain) sequence and its context. CDR3 length equals 14 residues. Trimming at V came to 8 bases and at J to 4 bases, leaving 9 bases not matched to a gene. CDR1 and CDR2 (germline): SNHLY, FYNNEI. While infection was still active, Seattle patients were enrolled and then followed longitudinally. Clones were read by immunoSEQ multiplex PCR, and TCRdb kept only the in-frame ones, dropping some. Here the sample spans roughly 250,000 clones, over 75% being singletons. The data originate from a study of blood T cell repertoires in COVID-19. The overall study: Material from acute and convalescent COVID-19 was sourced from the United States, Italy and Spain. From T cells, B-cell-depleted T cells, or PBMCs came the material, which was cDNA or gDNA.

The gene calls are TRBV2 and TRBJ2-5, with 8 bases matching TRBD2. The source material was peripheral blood. The origin of this receptor is a human donor with COVID-19, enrolled during active disease. The donor label of this sample is uncertain. The CDR3 nucleotides read TGTGCCAGCCGGGTGTCGGGAGGGGGAGAGACCCAGTACTTC. It translates to CASRVSGGGETQYF.